This passage covers 32 T cell receptor beta chains from one sample sequenced in a study of T cells in Graves' hyperthyroidism and ophthalmopathy. Template material for amplifying TCR beta CDR3 regions consisted of RNA transcripts. RT-PCR in the first round (using the HTBI primer set) targeted the TCR CDR3. One entry per CDR3 protein results from TCRdb running MiXCR on the multiplex PCR reads. The sample lists roughly 380,000 distinct CDR3 sequences; approximately 15% were seen once. Input material: blood. These receptor sequences come from a woman in her fifties or sixties with Graves' hyperthyroidism.

Comment on this clonotype: An end of the junction differs from the germline gene, which may be a read error. CDR3 sequence: CASSYLAGAPNEQHF. The CDR3, as DNA: TGTGCCAGCAGTTATCTAGCGGGAGCCCCTAACGAGCAGCACTTC. This chain links TRBV6-5 with TRBJ2-7, with 10 bases that match TRBD2. Germline loops: CDR1 MNHEY, CDR2 SVGAGI. This CDR3 region has 15 residues.

This clonotype has a count of ten or more. The chain uses TRBV7-2 and TRBJ2-3, with D unclear. Looked up from germline, CDR1 is SGHTA and CDR2 is FQGNSA. Trimming left V 5 bases short and J 1 base short, with 19 bases between. The CDR3 runs to 17 residues. Written as DNA, the CDR3 is TGTGCCAGCAGCCCTTTTAGAGCGACAAGTGGCACAGATACGCAGTATTTT. This translates into CASSPFRATSGTDTQYF. Looking up the rest from reference TRBV7-2 and TRBJ2-3 gives the full variable domain: GAGVSQSPSNKVTEKGKDVELRCDPISGHTALYWYRQSLGQGLEFLIYFQGNSAPDKSGLPSDRFSAERTGGSVSTLTIQRTQQEDSAVYLCASSPFRATSGTDTQYFGPGTRLTVL.

The rearrangement uses TRBV6-6 and TRBJ1-1; the D is unclear. Germline V CDR1 and CDR2: MNHNY, SVGAGI (reference sequence). The CDR3 extends over 15 amino acids. The germline V and J ends were trimmed by 2 bases and 1 base, with 11 bases remaining between them. As DNA, the CDR3 is TGTGCCAGCAGTTACAGTAGGTCGCGGAACACTGAAGCTTTCTTT. This codes for CASSYSRSRNTEAFF.

This clonotype was observed at least ten times. The rearrangement links TRBV5-4 to TRBJ2-5; TRBD1 might be the D (5 bases). The V end lost 4 bases, the J end lost 2 bases, and 18 bases lay between the germline ends. The germline CDR1 and CDR2 sequences are SGHNT and YYREEE (reference sequence). The CDR3 runs 16 residues. The CDR3 spells CASSPVDSRDQETQYF. The CDR3 nucleotides are TGTGCCAGCAGCCCGGTAGACTCCAGGGATCAAGAGACCCAGTACTTC. Using reference TRBV5-4 and TRBJ2-5 for the parts outside the CDR3, the full variable domain is ETGVTQSPTHLIKTRGQQVTLRCSSQSGHNTVSWYQQALGQGPQFIFQYYREEENGRGNFPPRFSGLQFPNYSSELNVNALELDDSALYLCASSPVDSRDQETQYFGPGTRLLVL.

In this sample, this clonotype turned up many times. V usage is TRBV2 and J usage is TRBJ2-7; TRBD1 agrees at 9 bases. After removal of 7 bases from V and 3 bases from J, the junction contained 10 bases not matched to a gene. Germline-derived CDR1 and CDR2 are SNHLY and FYNNEI. The CDR3 is 15 residues long. Here the CDR3 DNA reads TGTGCCAGCACTAAGGGGGGGACAGGGAACTACGAGCAGTACTTC. Translation gives CASTKGGTGNYEQYF.

This clonotype came up many times. This chain uses TRBV20-1 with TRBJ1-5; 8 nucleotides match TRBD1. The junction had 9 bases not matched to a gene; V was cut back by 6 bases and J by 5 bases. The CDR3 extends over 14 amino acids. Germline CDR1 DFQATT, CDR2 SNEGSKA (reference sequence). CDR3 in DNA: TGCAGTGCGGAAAGGGGACAGGATGATCAGCCCCAGCATTTT. Its protein product is CSAERGQDDQPQHF.

V usage is TRBV19 and J usage is TRBJ2-7; 12 nucleotides line up with TRBD2. The J segment lost 2 bases and the V segment lost 5 bases, leaving 4 bases of the junction unmatched. The CDR3 has 15 residues. CDR1 and CDR2 from the germline V gene are LNHDA and SQIVND (reference sequence). The CDR3 loop is CASSHGLAGPYEQYF. CDR3 DNA sequence: TGTGCCAGTAGTCACGGACTAGCGGGACCCTACGAGCAGTACTTC. The full variable domain, rest sourced from reference TRBV19 and TRBJ2-7, is DGGITQSPKYLFRKEGQNVTLSCEQNLNHDAMYWYRQDPGQGLRLIYYSQIVNDFQKGDIAEGYSVSREKKESFPLTVTSAQKNPTAFYLCASSHGLAGPYEQYFGPGTRLTVT.

This clonotype was seen at least ten times. The chain recombines TRBV10-3 with TRBJ2-3; tentatively, D is TRBD2 (6 bases). The CDR3 spans 15 residues. The germline CDR1 and CDR2 sequences are ENHRY and SYGVKD. Deletions cut 2 bases from V and 2 bases from J, with 11 bases between. In nucleotides, the CDR3 is TGTGCCATCAGTGAGAGGGGCGGGACCACAGATACGCAGTATTTT. Its translation: CAISERGGTTDTQYF.

This clonotype occurred many times. J is TRBJ1-4 and V is TRBV5-1, with unresolved D. CDR1 is SGHRS and CDR2 is YFSETQ in the germline V gene. CDR3 length: 16 residues. Trimming removed 2 bases at V and 0 bases at J, with 11 bases between. The CDR3 region has the DNA TGCGCCAGCAGCTTTTCCGGGGAGTCAACTAATGAAAAACTGTTTTTT. This gives the protein CASSFSGESTNEKLFF.

This clonotype is a singleton in its sample. Being one base from a much bigger clone, this may be a read error. CDR3 sequence: CASRTSGIYNERFF. DNA for the CDR3: TGTGCCAGCAGGACTAGCGGGATCTACAATGAGCGGTTCTTC. The rearrangement uses TRBV12-3 or TRBV12-4 and TRBJ2-1, with 11 bases aligning to TRBD2. This CDR3 is 14 amino acids long.

Concerning this clonotype: A much larger clone is a single base away; this may be a read error. The chain is built from TRBV12-5 and TRBJ2-7, with D possibly matching TRBD2 (6 bases). Germline V gene data show CDR1 as LGHNT and CDR2 as FRNRAP. The CDR3 contains 13 residues. The DNA for the CDR3 is TGTGCTAGTGGTATGGGACTGGACTACGAGCGGTACTTC. It encodes CASGMGLDYERYF.

This clonotype showed up many times. The chain uses TRBV10-1 and TRBJ2-7, with a tentative D call TRBD2 (5 bases). CDR1 is WNHNN, CDR2 SYGVQD, per germline (reference sequence). The CDR3 has 15 residues. V was shortened by 4 bases and J by 2 bases, with 15 bases between the two germline ends. The CDR3, as DNA: TGCGCCAGCAGTGTTGGACTCCCCCCTGCCTACGAGCAGTACTTC. Translating gives CASSVGLPPAYEQYF.

In its sample, this clonotype was seen a few times. The rearrangement uses TRBV5-8 and TRBJ2-7; possibly TRBD2 for D (6 bases). Germline CDR1 reads SGHTS; CDR2 reads YDEGEE. This CDR3 comprises 14 residues. The V and J ends lost 1 base and 3 bases respectively, with 11 bases between them. This CDR3 reads CASSLWGLIYEQYF. DNA of the CDR3: TGTGCCAGCAGCTTGTGGGGACTGATCTACGAGCAGTACTTC.

Concerning this clonotype: Mismatch with germline at one junction end may stem from a read error. The gene calls are TRBV28 and TRBJ1-5; 9 bases agree with TRBD1. The CDR3 length is 15 residues. Germline assignment: CDR1 MDHEN and CDR2 SYDVKM. The CDR3 nucleotides are TGTGCCAACAGTCAGGACAGGGGCGCCAATCAGCCCCAGCATTTT. This gives the protein CANSQDRGANQPQHF. Together with reference TRBV28 and TRBJ1-5, the CDR3 gives the full variable domain: DVKVTQSSRYLVKRTGEKVFLECVQDMDHENMFWYRQDPGLGLRLIYFSYDVKMKEKGDIPEGYSVSREKKERFSLILESASTNQTSMYLCANSQDRGANQPQHFGDGTRLSIL.

V and J are TRBV4-2 and TRBJ2-1; D possibly corresponds to TRBD2 (6 bases). The V and J ends lost 1 base and 5 bases respectively, with 12 bases between them. In germline, CDR1 is LGHNA, CDR2 YNFKEQ. The CDR3 length is 15 residues. The CDR3 DNA reads TGTGCCAGCAGCCAAGTGGGCGGGAAAGACAATGAGCAGTTCTTC. As protein: CASSQVGGKDNEQFF.

Ten or more counts support this clonotype. The rearrangement uses TRBV20-1 and TRBJ2-7, with 11 positions matching TRBD2. This CDR3 spans 15 amino acids. Per the germline V gene, CDR1 is DFQATT and CDR2 is SNEGSKA (reference sequence). V was pared by 0 bases and J by 4 bases, with 5 bases of the junction left unmatched. CDR3 sequence reads: CSARDQTSGIYEQYF. CDR3 coding DNA: TGCAGTGCTAGAGACCAGACTAGCGGGATATACGAGCAGTACTTC.

This clonotype has only a few counts. This chain uses TRBV11-2 with TRBJ1-5; D perhaps matches TRBD1 (6 bases). The CDR3 contains 14 residues. Trimming stripped 5 bases from V and 7 bases from J, with 15 bases between. In germline, CDR1 is SGHAT, CDR2 FQNNGV. The CDR3 here is CASSVQTGSQPQHF. For the CDR3, the DNA is TGTGCCAGCAGCGTTCAAACAGGGTCGCAGCCCCAGCATTTT.

The sample holds many counts of this clonotype. The CDR3 bases are TGTGCCAGCAGCTTGGGCGAGTTACGCTACGAGCAGTACTTC. Its translation: CASSLGELRYEQYF. The rearrangement links TRBV11-2 to TRBJ2-7, with D unresolved. Germline CDR1 and CDR2: SGHAT and FQNNGV. The CDR3 runs to 14 residues. V was cut by 3 bases and J by 3 bases, with 12 bases left in between.

There are many counts of this clonotype. The CDR3 is CASSPHSYNNSPLHF. The DNA for the CDR3 is TGTGCCAGCAGCCCGCACAGTTACAATAATTCACCCCTCCACTTT. The chain is built from TRBV3-1 and TRBJ1-6; the D is unclear. Trimming pared 4 bases from V and 5 bases from J, leaving 12 bases between. The CDR3 contains 15 residues. Germline assignment: CDR1 LGHDT and CDR2 YNNKEL (reference sequence).

There are a few counts of this clonotype. The rearrangement uses TRBV7-9 and TRBJ2-7, with D perhaps matching TRBD1 or TRBD2 (7 bases each). Trimming took off 6 bases at V and 6 bases at J, with 15 bases between the two ends. Germline loops: CDR1 SEHNR, CDR2 FQNEAQ (reference sequence). This CDR3 comprises 13 residues. The CDR3 nucleotides read TGTGCCAGCAGGGGGGGGACAGACCGCGAGCAGTACTTC. Translated, it gives CASRGGTDREQYF.

The rearrangement uses TRBV29-1 and TRBJ2-7; D is unresolved. Germline-derived CDR1 and CDR2 are SQVTM and ANQGSEA. The CDR3 totals 11 residues. V was pared by 4 bases and J by 5 bases, with 9 bases between. CDR3 bases: TGCAGCGTTGGTGTCCGCCACGAGCAGTACTTC. Translation gives CSVGVRHEQYF.

In its sample, this clonotype was seen many times. The chain combines TRBV27 with TRBJ1-2; TRBD1 matches 7 bases. This CDR3 has 14 amino acids. Germline CDR1 MNHEY, CDR2 SMNVEV (reference sequence). V dropped 5 bases and J dropped 8; count of bases not matched to a gene: 11. Here the CDR3 DNA reads TGTGCCAGCAGTCCGGACAGGCAAAACCCAGGCTACACCTTC. This encodes CASSPDRQNPGYTF.

This clonotype was detected ten times or more. This chain's CDR3 is CASSQLPGQGNYGYTF. CDR3 in DNA: TGTGCCAGCAGCCAGCTACCGGGACAGGGAAACTATGGCTACACCTTC. The rearrangement joins TRBV3-1 to TRBJ1-2; TRBD1 matches 9 bases. The germline gives CDR1 LGHDT, CDR2 YNNKEL (reference sequence). Losses at the gene ends were 3 bases for V and 2 bases for J; bases not matched to a gene: 7. The CDR3 length is 16 residues.

This clonotype was seen a few times. The genes are TRBV5-4 and TRBJ2-5; 9 positions match TRBD2. This CDR3 contains 18 residues. Germline V gene data show CDR1 as SGHNT and CDR2 as YYREEE (reference sequence). Unmatched junction bases numbered 14, after V lost 2 bases and J lost 3 bases. The CDR3 coding sequence is TGTGCCAGCAGCTTTTATCTAGCGGGGCCAGGGTTTAAAGAGACCCAGTACTTC. The encoded protein is CASSFYLAGPGFKETQYF.

This clonotype was counted at least ten times. J is TRBJ1-3 and V is TRBV3-1; no definite D call. Trimming removed 1 base at V and 0 bases at J, with 7 bases between. The germline V gene encodes CDR1 LGHDT and CDR2 YNNKEL (reference sequence). The CDR3 spans 15 residues. The CDR3, as DNA: TGTGCCAGCAGCCAAGCGGCTATCTCTGGAAACACCATATATTTT. Protein product: CASSQAAISGNTIYF.

This clonotype was counted ten times or more. The CDR3 spells CASSLRSGSGTGVYEQYF. CDR3 DNA: TGTGCCAGCAGTTTAAGGAGCGGTTCGGGGACAGGGGTCTACGAGCAGTACTTC. The chain links TRBV27 to TRBJ2-7, with 10 nucleotides matching TRBD1. There are 18 residues in the CDR3. Unmatched junction bases numbered 13, after V lost 2 bases and J lost 3 bases. Germline CDR1 MNHEY, CDR2 SMNVEV (reference sequence).

This clonotype has a count of ten or more. The chain carries TRBV12-3 or TRBV12-4 and TRBJ1-2, with D perhaps TRBD1 (5 bases). The CDR3 is made up of 14 amino acids. V gave up 5 bases and J gave up 2 bases, with 12 bases separating them. The DNA for the CDR3 is TGTGCCAGCAGTGGAGGGGCCCTCAACTATGGCTACACCTTC. Protein: CASSGGALNYGYTF.

The chain joins TRBV9 to TRBJ2-7; TRBD2 matches 13 bases. Germline-derived CDR1 and CDR2 are SGDLS and YYNGEE. V lost 7 bases and J lost 7; bases outside the gene matches: 11. The CDR3 is made up of 15 amino acids. This CDR3 is CASGPGTSGTEEQYF. The CDR3 DNA reads as TGTGCCAGCGGTCCTGGGACTAGCGGGACCGAGGAGCAGTACTTC.

This clonotype was observed many times. J is TRBJ2-7 and V is TRBV9; D is undetermined. This CDR3 has 14 residues. In germline, CDR1 is SGDLS, CDR2 YYNGEE. V was pared by 4 bases and J by 0 bases, with 11 bases between. For the CDR3, the DNA is TGTGCCAGCAGCCCCCAATCCCTCTCCTACGAGCAGTACTTC. Translated, it gives CASSPQSLSYEQYF.

This clonotype was seen a handful of times. The chain is built from TRBV5-1 and TRBJ1-1, with D maybe TRBD1 (6 bases). CDR1 SGHRS and CDR2 YFSETQ come from the germline V gene. This CDR3 has 13 amino acids. Trimming took off 3 bases at V and 7 bases at J, with 13 bases between the two ends. The CDR3 nucleotides are TGCGCCAGCAGCTCCCCGGGGGGCGATGAAGCTTTCTTT. Protein: CASSSPGGDEAFF.

This clonotype was detected only a few times. The chain couples TRBV9 to TRBJ1-4; tentative D call: TRBD1 (5 bases). V lost 2 bases and J lost 4, with 9 bases in between. CDR3 length: 14 amino acids. Germline CDR1 reads SGDLS; CDR2 reads YYNGEE. The CDR3 loop is CASSVRVGNEKLFF. CDR3 in DNA: TGTGCCAGCAGCGTCAGGGTTGGTAATGAAAAACTGTTTTTT.

Details on this clonotype: Just one base apart from a much larger clone, this may be a read error. The chain uses TRBV24-1 and TRBJ2-2; a possible D gene is TRBD2 (5 bases). Germline-derived CDR1 and CDR2 are KGHDR and SFDVKD. CDR3 size: 14 residues. The CDR3, as DNA: TGTGCCACCAGTGACCCTACGTTCGTCGGGAAGCTGTTTTTT. Translation: CATSDPTFVGKLFF.